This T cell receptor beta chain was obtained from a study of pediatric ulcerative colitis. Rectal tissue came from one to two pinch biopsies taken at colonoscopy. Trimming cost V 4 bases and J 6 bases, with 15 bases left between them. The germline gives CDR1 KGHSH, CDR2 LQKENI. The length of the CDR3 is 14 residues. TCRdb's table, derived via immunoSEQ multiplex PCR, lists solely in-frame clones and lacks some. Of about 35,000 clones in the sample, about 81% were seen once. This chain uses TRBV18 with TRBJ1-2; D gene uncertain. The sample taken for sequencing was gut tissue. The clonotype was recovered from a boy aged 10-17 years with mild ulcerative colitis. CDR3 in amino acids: CASSRYRDGDGYTF. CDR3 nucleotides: TGTGCCAGCTCACGATACCGGGATGGAGATGGCTACACCTTC.